This T cell receptor beta chain was found in a study of T cell repertoires in cytomegalovirus infection. Across the study: Indications came from public TCR beta signatures; they pointed to CMV infection and to a matching HLA type. Broader study findings: Individuals carrying CMV plus the relevant HLA were identified by cumulative frequency of public TCR beta families.

This CDR3 contains 14 residues. With 5 bases clipped from V and 4 bases from J, the junction kept 4 bases outside the gene matches. Germline V gene sequence: CDR1 SGHTA, CDR2 FQGNSA. TCRdb reprocessed the reads via MiXCR and lists one record per CDR3 protein. Of about 130,000 distinct CDR3 sequences detected, 20% to 30% appear once; the ten largest clones hold 34%. Only one count was recorded for this clonotype. Its antigen is still unknown. Likely a read error: the CDR3 ends without its conserved phenylalanine or tryptophan. The sample comprised PBMCs, sequenced either directly or after in vitro stimulation (not recorded which). The clonotype comes from a human donor in good health (CMV status not recorded). Some clones in this sample may be carry-over from other donors' samples. This rearrangement joins TRBV7-2 to TRBJ1-2; TRBD1 aligns across 10 bases. CDR3 sequence (DNA): TGTGCCAGCAGCGTAGGACAGGGGGTCTATGGCTACACCTAC. Translation gives CASSVGQGVYGYTY.